This T cell receptor (beta chain) was captured by sequencing in a study of T cells after yellow fever vaccination. TCRdb re-derived calls from the 5' RACE reads in MiXCR, one entry per CDR3 protein. This repertoire shows hundreds of thousands of distinct CDR3 sequences, approximately 10% found once; its top ten account for more than 15%. This clonotype was seen many times. There are 13 residues in the CDR3. Trimming removed 3 bases at V and 2 bases at J, with 7 bases between. Germline V CDR1 and CDR2: LGHNA, YNFKEQ. The origin of this receptor is a man aged 18 to 29 who received the YFV17D yellow fever vaccine. The V gene is TRBV4-2, the J gene TRBJ1-2; D may be TRBD1 (6 bases). The specimen comprised PBMCs, sampled on the day of the first yellow fever vaccination. As DNA, the CDR3 is TGTGCCAGCAGCCACGGACAGAACTATGGCTACACCTTC. Amino acids: CASSHGQNYGYTF.